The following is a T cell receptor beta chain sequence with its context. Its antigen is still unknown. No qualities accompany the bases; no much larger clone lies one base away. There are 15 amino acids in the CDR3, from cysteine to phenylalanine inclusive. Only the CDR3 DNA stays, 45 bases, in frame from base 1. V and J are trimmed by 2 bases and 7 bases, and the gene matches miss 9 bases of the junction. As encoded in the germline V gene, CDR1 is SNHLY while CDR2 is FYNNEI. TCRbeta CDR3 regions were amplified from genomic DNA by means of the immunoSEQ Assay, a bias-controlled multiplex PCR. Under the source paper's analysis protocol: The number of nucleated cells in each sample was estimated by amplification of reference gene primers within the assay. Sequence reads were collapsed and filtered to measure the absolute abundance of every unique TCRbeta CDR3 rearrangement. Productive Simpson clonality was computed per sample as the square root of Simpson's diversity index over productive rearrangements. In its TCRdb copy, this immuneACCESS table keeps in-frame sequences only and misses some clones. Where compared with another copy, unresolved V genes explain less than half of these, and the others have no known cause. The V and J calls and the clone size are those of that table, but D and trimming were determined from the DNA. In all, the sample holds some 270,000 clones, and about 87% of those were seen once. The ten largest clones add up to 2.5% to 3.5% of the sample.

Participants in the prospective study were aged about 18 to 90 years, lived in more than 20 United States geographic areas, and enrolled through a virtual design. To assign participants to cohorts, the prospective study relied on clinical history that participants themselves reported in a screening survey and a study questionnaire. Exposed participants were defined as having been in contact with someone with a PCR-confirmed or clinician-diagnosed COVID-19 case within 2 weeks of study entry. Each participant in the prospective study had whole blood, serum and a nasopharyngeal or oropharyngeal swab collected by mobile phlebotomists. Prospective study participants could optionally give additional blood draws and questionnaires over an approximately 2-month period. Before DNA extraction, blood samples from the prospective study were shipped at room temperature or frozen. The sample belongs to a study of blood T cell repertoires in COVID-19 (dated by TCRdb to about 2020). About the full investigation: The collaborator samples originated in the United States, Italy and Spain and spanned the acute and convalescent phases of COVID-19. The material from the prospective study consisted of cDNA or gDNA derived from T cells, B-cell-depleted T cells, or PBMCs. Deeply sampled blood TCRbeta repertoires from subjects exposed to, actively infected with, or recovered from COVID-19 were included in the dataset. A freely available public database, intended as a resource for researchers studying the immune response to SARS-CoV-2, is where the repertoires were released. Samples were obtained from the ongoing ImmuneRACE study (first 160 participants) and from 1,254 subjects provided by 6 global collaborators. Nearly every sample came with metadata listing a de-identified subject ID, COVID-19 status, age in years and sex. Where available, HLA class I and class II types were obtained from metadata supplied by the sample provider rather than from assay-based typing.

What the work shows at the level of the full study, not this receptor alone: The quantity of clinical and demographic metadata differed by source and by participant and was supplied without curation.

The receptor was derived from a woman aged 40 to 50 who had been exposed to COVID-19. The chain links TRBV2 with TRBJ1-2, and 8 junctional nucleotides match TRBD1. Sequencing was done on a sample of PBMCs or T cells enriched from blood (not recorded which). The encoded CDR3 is CASSEQAGGAGGYTF. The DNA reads TGTGCCAGCAGTGAACAGGCAGGGGGCGCTGGTGGCTACACCTTC. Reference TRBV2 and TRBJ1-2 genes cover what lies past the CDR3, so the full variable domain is EPEVTQTPSHQVTQMGQEVILRCVPISNHLYFYWYRQILGQKVEFLVSFYNNEISEKSEIFDDQFSVERPDGSNFTLKIRSTKLEDSAMYFCASSEQAGGAGGYTFGSGTRLTVV.